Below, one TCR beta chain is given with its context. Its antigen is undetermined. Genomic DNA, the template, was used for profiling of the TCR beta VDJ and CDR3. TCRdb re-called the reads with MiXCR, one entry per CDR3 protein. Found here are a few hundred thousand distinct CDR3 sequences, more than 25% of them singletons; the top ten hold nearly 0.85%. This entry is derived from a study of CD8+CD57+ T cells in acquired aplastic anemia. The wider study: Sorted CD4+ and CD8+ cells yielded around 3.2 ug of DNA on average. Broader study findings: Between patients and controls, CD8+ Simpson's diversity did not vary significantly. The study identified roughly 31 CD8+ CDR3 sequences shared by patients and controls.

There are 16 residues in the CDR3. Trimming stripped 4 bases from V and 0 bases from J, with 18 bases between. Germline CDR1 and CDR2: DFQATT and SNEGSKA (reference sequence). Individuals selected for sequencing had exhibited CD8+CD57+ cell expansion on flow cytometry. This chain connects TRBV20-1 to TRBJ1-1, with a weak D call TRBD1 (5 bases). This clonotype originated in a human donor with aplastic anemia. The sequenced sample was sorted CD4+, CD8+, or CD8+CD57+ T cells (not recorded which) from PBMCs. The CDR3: CSATSWTRGMNTEAFF. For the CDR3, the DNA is TGCAGTGCTACTAGTTGGACGAGGGGAATGAACACTGAAGCTTTCTTT.